This T cell receptor (beta chain) comes out of a study of identical twins. Study-wide results and caveats: Beta clonotypes that were abundant in cord blood contained fewer insertions, a pattern absent from memory repertoires.

A universal primer site was incorporated via template switching, and the cDNA contained unique molecular identifiers. TCRdb recomputed calls from the 5' RACE reads with MiXCR, one row per CDR3 protein. The table lists about 730,000 distinct CDR3 sequences, approximately 22% of them singletons. Healthy Caucasians alone served as donors. V shed 5 bases, J shed 0 bases, and the junction held 4 bases outside the gene matches. This CDR3 spans 16 amino acids. About this clonotype: Its antigen is not identified.

These data also featured in a second study, about T cells expressing NK-cell markers. That investigation notes: Roughly six donors showed dominant NKG2C+ clonotypes comprising roughly 1.0-7.0% of their CD8+ T cells.

The TCR sequence derives from a woman younger than 35 in good health. The J gene is TRBJ2-1, the V gene TRBV12-3 or TRBV12-4, with 10 bases that match TRBD2. The sequencing input was PBMCs. The CDR3 DNA follows: TGTGCCAGCAGTCCTTCTAGCGGGAGCTCCTACAATGAGCAGTTCTTC. Residues: CASSPSSGSSYNEQFF.